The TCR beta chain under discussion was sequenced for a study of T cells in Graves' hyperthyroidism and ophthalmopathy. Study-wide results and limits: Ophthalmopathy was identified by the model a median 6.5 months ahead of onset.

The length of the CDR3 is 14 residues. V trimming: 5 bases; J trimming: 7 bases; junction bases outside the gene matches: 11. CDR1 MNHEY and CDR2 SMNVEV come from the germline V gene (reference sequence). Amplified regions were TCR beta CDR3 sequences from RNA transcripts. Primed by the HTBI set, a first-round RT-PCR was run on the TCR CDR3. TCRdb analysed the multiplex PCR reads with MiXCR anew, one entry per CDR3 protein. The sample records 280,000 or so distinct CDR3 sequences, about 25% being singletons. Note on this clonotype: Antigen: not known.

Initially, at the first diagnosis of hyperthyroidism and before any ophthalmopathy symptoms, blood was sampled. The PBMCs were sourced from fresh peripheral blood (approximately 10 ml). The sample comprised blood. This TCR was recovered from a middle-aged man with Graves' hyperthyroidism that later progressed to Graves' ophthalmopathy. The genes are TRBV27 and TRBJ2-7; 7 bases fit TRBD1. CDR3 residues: CASSISRTGLEQYF. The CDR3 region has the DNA TGTGCCAGCAGTATTAGCCGGACAGGCCTGGAGCAGTACTTC.